Listed below are T cell receptor beta chains from one sample, sequenced in a study of response to subunit inactivated influenza vaccine. A single record per CDR3 protein comes from TCRdb applying MiXCR to the RT-PCR reads. The sample shows 500,000 to 700,000 distinct CDR3 sequences, approximately 24% of them seen only once. The same data also went into a second study, on T cells expressing NK-cell markers.

The sample here was CD4+ T cells sorted from PBMCs, taken about 13 days after vaccination. These receptors were collected from a man in his fifties who received an inactivated influenza vaccine. Each CDR3 is given with its conserved first and last residue. The order of the fields is clone size, V gene, D gene, J gene, CDR3 protein, CDR3 DNA. A D gene is named only where the DNA matches it firmly. Some rows mark clone size as missing; the rest say once, few, many or name a class of expanded clone.

clone size: few; V gene: TRBV6-1; D gene: NA; J gene: TRBJ1-1; CDR3 protein: CASSEAAQNTEAFF; CDR3 DNA: TGTGCCAGCAGTGAAGCCGCCCAGAACACTGAAGCTTTCTTT
clone size: NA; V gene: TRBV5-1; D gene: TRBD2; J gene: TRBJ2-5; CDR3 protein: CASSLKRGLAGGLNIQETQYF; CDR3 DNA: TGCGCCAGCAGCTTGAAGAGGGGACTAGCGGGGGGCCTTAATATCCAAGAGACCCAGTACTTC
clone size: NA; V gene: TRBV6-2/TRBV6-3; D gene: NA; J gene: TRBJ1-1; CDR3 protein: CASSYGLGRVNTEAFF; CDR3 DNA: TGTGCCAGCAGTTACGGGTTGGGCAGGGTGAACACTGAAGCTTTCTTT
clone size: NA; V gene: TRBV12-3/TRBV12-4; D gene: TRBD1; J gene: TRBJ1-4; CDR3 protein: CASSFSRQGHNEKLFF; CDR3 DNA: TGTGCCAGCAGTTTTTCGCGACAGGGACATAATGAAAAACTGTTTTTT
clone size: few; V gene: TRBV20-1; D gene: TRBD1; J gene: TRBJ1-1; CDR3 protein: CSARDPTGSTEAFF; CDR3 DNA: TGCAGTGCTAGAGACCCGACAGGGAGCACTGAAGCTTTCTTT
clone size: NA; V gene: TRBV3-1; D gene: TRBD2; J gene: TRBJ2-1; CDR3 protein: CASSLGTSPLNEQFF; CDR3 DNA: TGTGCCAGCAGCCTCGGGACTAGCCCGCTCAATGAGCAGTTCTTC
clone size: few; V gene: TRBV28; D gene: NA; J gene: TRBJ2-7; CDR3 protein: CASSAGDGDRRWRNYEQYF; CDR3 DNA: TGTGCCAGCAGTGCTGGGGACGGTGACCGTCGGTGGCGAAACTACGAGCAGTACTTC
clone size: few; V gene: TRBV12-3/TRBV12-4; D gene: TRBD2; J gene: TRBJ2-2; CDR3 protein: CASNLSGRGTGELFF; CDR3 DNA: TGTGCCAGCAATCTTAGCGGGAGGGGGACGGGGGAGCTGTTTTTT
clone size: few; V gene: TRBV12-3/TRBV12-4; D gene: NA; J gene: TRBJ1-1; CDR3 protein: CASSLAGFEAFF; CDR3 DNA: TGTGCCAGCAGTTTAGCGGGTTTTGAAGCTTTCTTT
clone size: NA; V gene: TRBV29-1; D gene: TRBD1; J gene: TRBJ2-3; CDR3 protein: CSVAGTGVTDTQYF; CDR3 DNA: TGCAGCGTGGCTGGGACAGGCGTTACAGATACGCAGTATTTT
clone size: NA; V gene: TRBV6-1; D gene: TRBD1; J gene: TRBJ1-1; CDR3 protein: CASIIGQGGTEAFF; CDR3 DNA: TGTGCCAGCATCATAGGACAGGGCGGAACTGAAGCTTTCTTT
clone size: few; V gene: TRBV7-2; D gene: NA; J gene: TRBJ2-1; CDR3 protein: CASSLMTYNEQFF; CDR3 DNA: TGTGCCAGCAGCTTAATGACTTACAATGAGCAGTTCTTC
clone size: NA; V gene: TRBV20-1; D gene: TRBD2; J gene: TRBJ2-7; CDR3 protein: CSASGGRASEQYF; CDR3 DNA: TGCAGTGCTAGTGGGGGGAGGGCCTCCGAGCAGTACTTC
clone size: few; V gene: TRBV3-1; D gene: NA; J gene: TRBJ1-2; CDR3 protein: CASSQGPTGLYGYTF; CDR3 DNA: TGTGCCAGCAGCCAAGGCCCTACAGGGCTCTATGGCTACACCTTC
clone size: few; V gene: TRBV7-3; D gene: NA; J gene: TRBJ1-1; CDR3 protein: CASSLGPSRNTEAFF; CDR3 DNA: TGTGCCAGCAGCTTAGGACCCTCCAGGAACACTGAAGCTTTCTTT
clone size: NA; V gene: TRBV18; D gene: NA; J gene: TRBJ2-2; CDR3 protein: CASSLRDGNTGELFF; CDR3 DNA: TGTGCCAGCTCACTTCGGGACGGGAACACCGGGGAGCTGTTTTTT
clone size: many; V gene: TRBV6-5; D gene: NA; J gene: TRBJ2-5; CDR3 protein: CASSYSYRQAAQETQYF; CDR3 DNA: TGTGCCAGCAGTTACTCGTACCGGCAGGCCGCCCAAGAGACCCAGTACTTC
clone size: NA; V gene: TRBV28; D gene: TRBD2; J gene: TRBJ2-7; CDR3 protein: CASNSGSSYEQYF; CDR3 DNA: TGTGCCAGCAATAGCGGGAGCTCCTACGAGCAGTACTTC
clone size: NA; V gene: TRBV20-1; D gene: NA; J gene: TRBJ1-6; CDR3 protein: CSATGGNSPLHF; CDR3 DNA: TGCAGTGCTACAGGAGGGAATTCACCCCTCCACTTT
clone size: few; V gene: TRBV11-2; D gene: TRBD1; J gene: TRBJ1-5; CDR3 protein: CASSQQGGNNQPQHF; CDR3 DNA: TGTGCCAGCAGCCAACAGGGGGGGAACAATCAGCCCCAGCATTTT
clone size: few; V gene: TRBV11-2; D gene: NA; J gene: TRBJ1-1; CDR3 protein: CASSKGMAEAFF; CDR3 DNA: TGTGCCAGCAGTAAGGGGATGGCAGAAGCTTTCTTT
clone size: NA; V gene: TRBV6-2/TRBV6-3; D gene: TRBD1; J gene: TRBJ1-5; CDR3 protein: CASSSGQGVGNQPQHF; CDR3 DNA: TGTGCCAGCAGTTCAGGACAGGGGGTGGGCAATCAGCCCCAGCATTTT
clone size: few; V gene: TRBV4-3; D gene: NA; J gene: TRBJ2-7; CDR3 protein: CASSLNRDGAYEQYF; CDR3 DNA: TGCGCCAGCAGCCTTAACCGGGACGGAGCCTACGAGCAGTACTTC
clone size: many; V gene: TRBV5-1; D gene: NA; J gene: TRBJ2-7; CDR3 protein: CASSLEGDEQYF; CDR3 DNA: TGCGCCAGCAGCTTGGAGGGGGACGAGCAGTACTTC
clone size: NA; V gene: TRBV5-6; D gene: NA; J gene: TRBJ2-7; CDR3 protein: CASSIPAAYEQYF; CDR3 DNA: TGTGCCAGCAGCATTCCAGCGGCCTACGAGCAGTACTTC
clone size: NA; V gene: TRBV29-1; D gene: TRBD1; J gene: TRBJ2-6; CDR3 protein: CSVAGGASIGANVLTF; CDR3 DNA: TGCAGCGTAGCAGGGGGCGCCTCGATCGGGGCCAACGTCCTGACTTTC
clone size: NA; V gene: TRBV15; D gene: NA; J gene: TRBJ2-3; CDR3 protein: CATSRTPGGTDTQYF; CDR3 DNA: TGTGCCACCAGCAGGACTCCAGGGGGCACAGATACGCAGTATTTT
clone size: NA; V gene: TRBV29-1; D gene: NA; J gene: TRBJ2-1; CDR3 protein: CSTGGSVYNEQFF; CDR3 DNA: TGCAGTACCGGCGGGTCAGTCTACAATGAGCAGTTCTTC
clone size: few; V gene: TRBV10-1; D gene: TRBD1; J gene: TRBJ2-3; CDR3 protein: CASSEDRGVTDTQYF; CDR3 DNA: TGCGCCAGCAGTGAGGACAGGGGGGTCACAGATACGCAGTATTTT
clone size: NA; V gene: TRBV7-9; D gene: NA; J gene: TRBJ1-1; CDR3 protein: CASSLVLEPAFF; CDR3 DNA: TGTGCCAGCAGCTTAGTTTTGGAGCCCGCTTTCTTT
clone size: NA; V gene: TRBV20-1; D gene: TRBD2; J gene: TRBJ2-1; CDR3 protein: CSAERRGGRNEQFF; CDR3 DNA: TGCAGTGCCGAGCGGCGGGGGGGCCGGAATGAGCAGTTCTTC
clone size: NA; V gene: TRBV28; D gene: NA; J gene: TRBJ2-7; CDR3 protein: CASSSASSWGRNNYEQYF; CDR3 DNA: TGTGCCAGCAGTTCCGCCAGTAGTTGGGGGAGAAATAACTACGAGCAGTACTTC
clone size: NA; V gene: TRBV3-1; D gene: NA; J gene: TRBJ2-2; CDR3 protein: CASSQDPGPRGGELFF; CDR3 DNA: TGTGCCAGCAGCCAAGATCCGGGCCCCAGGGGCGGGGAGCTGTTTTTT
clone size: few; V gene: TRBV20-1; D gene: NA; J gene: TRBJ1-2; CDR3 protein: CSAPSSGRQRGYGYTF; CDR3 DNA: TGCAGTGCTCCCAGTTCGGGTCGTCAGCGCGGCTATGGCTACACCTTC
clone size: NA; V gene: TRBV5-5; D gene: NA; J gene: TRBJ2-1; CDR3 protein: CASSFYLLGQIYNEQFF; CDR3 DNA: TGTGCCAGCAGCTTTTACCTTCTGGGGCAAATCTACAATGAGCAGTTCTTC
clone size: many; V gene: TRBV6-5; D gene: TRBD1; J gene: TRBJ2-1; CDR3 protein: CASSYPGDRVAHNEQFF; CDR3 DNA: TGTGCCAGCAGTTACCCCGGGGACAGGGTGGCCCACAATGAGCAGTTCTTC
clone size: NA; V gene: TRBV18; D gene: NA; J gene: TRBJ1-6; CDR3 protein: CASSPSGAGNSPLHF; CDR3 DNA: TGTGCCAGCTCACCGAGTGGGGCCGGGAATTCACCCCTCCACTTT
clone size: few; V gene: TRBV7-9; D gene: NA; J gene: TRBJ2-7; CDR3 protein: CASSPTSGNYEQYF; CDR3 DNA: TGTGCCAGCAGCCCTACTAGTGGGAACTACGAGCAGTACTTC
clone size: NA; V gene: TRBV7-8; D gene: TRBD2; J gene: TRBJ2-1; CDR3 protein: CASSPRGGLAERKFF; CDR3 DNA: TGTGCCAGCAGCCCTAGGGGGGGACTAGCGGAAAGGAAGTTCTTC
clone size: few; V gene: TRBV28; D gene: TRBD1; J gene: TRBJ2-7; CDR3 protein: CASSRTGTPEQYF; CDR3 DNA: TGTGCCAGCAGCCGGACAGGGACCCCCGAGCAGTACTTC
clone size: NA; V gene: TRBV7-6; D gene: TRBD1; J gene: TRBJ2-7; CDR3 protein: CARGTGIIHYEQYF; CDR3 DNA: TGTGCCAGGGGGACAGGGATCATCCACTACGAGCAGTACTTC
clone size: once; V gene: TRBV20-1; D gene: NA; J gene: TRBJ2-2; CDR3 protein: CSARAVGVTGELFF; CDR3 DNA: TGCAGTGCTAGAGCCGTCGGCGTCACCGGGGAGCTGTTTTTT
clone size: NA; V gene: TRBV11-2; D gene: TRBD1; J gene: TRBJ2-3; CDR3 protein: CASSLDLRSTGGRNTQYF; CDR3 DNA: TGTGCCAGCAGCTTAGATCTAAGGAGTACAGGGGGCAGAAATACGCAGTATTTT
clone size: NA; V gene: TRBV7-8; D gene: TRBD1; J gene: TRBJ2-3; CDR3 protein: CASRFLRGQGQDTQYF; CDR3 DNA: TGTGCCAGCAGGTTCCTCCGTGGACAGGGGCAAGATACGCAGTATTTT
clone size: NA; V gene: TRBV10-3; D gene: TRBD1; J gene: TRBJ1-2; CDR3 protein: CAISRRDRGSIGYTF; CDR3 DNA: TGTGCCATCAGTCGACGGGACAGGGGTTCGATTGGCTACACCTTC
clone size: NA; V gene: TRBV15; D gene: NA; J gene: TRBJ1-5; CDR3 protein: CATSRVRGSNQPQHF; CDR3 DNA: TGTGCCACCAGCAGAGTCAGGGGAAGCAATCAGCCCCAGCATTTT